These 8 T cell receptor beta chains share one sample of origin, sequenced in a study of neurological immune-mediated disorders. Using its own MiXCR run on the 5' RACE reads, TCRdb lists one record per CDR3 protein. The sample shows around 64,000 distinct CDR3 sequences, roughly 3% of them seen only once. Material: PBMCs. These TCRs come from a woman aged 50 to 65 with multiple sclerosis.

This clonotype was recorded many times. The chain has TRBV29-1 and TRBJ2-3, with 7 bases fitting TRBD2. This CDR3 region has 16 residues. V gave up 4 bases and J gave up 0 bases; unmatched junction bases: 10. Germline V CDR1 and CDR2: SQVTM, ANQGSEA. The CDR3 bases are TGCAGCGTTGGTCTGTTTAGTAGCGGGAGCACAGATACGCAGTATTTT. It translates to CSVGLFSSGSTDTQYF.

This clonotype appeared many times. Written as DNA, the CDR3 is TGTGCCAGCAGCAGCAGGGCTTCCGAGACCCAGTACTTC. Encoded protein: CASSSRASETQYF. The chain carries TRBV7-2 and TRBJ2-5, with a weak D call TRBD1 (5 bases). Trimming removed 5 bases at V and 5 bases at J, with 12 bases between. The CDR3 runs to 13 residues. CDR1 and CDR2 from the germline V gene are SGHTA and FQGNSA. Drawing the rest from reference TRBV7-2 and TRBJ2-5, the complete variable domain is GAGVSQSPSNKVTEKGKDVELRCDPISGHTALYWYRQSLGQGLEFLIYFQGNSAPDKSGLPSDRFSAERTGGSVSTLTIQRTQQEDSAVYLCASSSRASETQYFGPGTRLLVL.

This clonotype was observed at least ten times. The chain employs TRBV6-1 and TRBJ2-2; the match to TRBD1 covers 7 bases. V shed 6 bases and J 4 bases; nucleotides not matched to a gene: 8. The CDR3 consists of 15 residues. CDR1 and CDR2 (germline): MNHNS, SASEGT. This chain's CDR3 is CASSARTGSTGELFF. CDR3 nucleotide sequence: TGTGCCAGCAGCGCGAGGACAGGCTCCACCGGGGAGCTGTTTTTT.

This clonotype was seen ten or more times. The chain combines TRBV15 with TRBJ2-7; TRBD1 might be the D (6 bases). CDR3 length: 17 amino acids. The V gene lost 0 bases and the J gene lost 4 bases, with 19 bases spanning the gap. Germline values: CDR1 LNHNV, CDR2 YYDKDF (reference sequence). The DNA for the CDR3 is TGTGCCACCAGCAGAGATCTCGGGACATCCGTTTTTTACGAGCAGTACTTC. Its translation is CATSRDLGTSVFYEQYF.

In the case of this clonotype: This may come from a read error, since a much larger clone is one base off. The chain is built from TRBV12-3 or TRBV12-4 and TRBJ1-6; the D is unclear. CDR3 size: 13 residues. Trimming took off 6 bases at V and 12 bases at J, with 15 bases between the two ends. CDR3 loop: CASSQRVLGPLHF. The CDR3 region has the DNA TGTGCCAGCAGCCAGAGGGTGCTGGGACCCCTCCACTTT.

Ten or more counts support this clonotype. The V call is TRBV20-1, the J call TRBJ1-6; D is unclear. This CDR3 comprises 14 residues. V gave up 0 bases and J gave up 10 bases, with 13 bases separating them. From germline, CDR1 is DFQATT and CDR2 SNEGSKA (reference sequence). Here the CDR3 reads CSARDRRTGSPLHF. The CDR3 region has the DNA TGCAGTGCTAGAGACCGAAGGACTGGGTCACCCCTCCACTTT.

The sample holds many counts of this clonotype. J is TRBJ2-5 and V is TRBV5-1, with D hard to call. CDR1 and CDR2 (germline): SGHRS, YFSETQ. This CDR3 comprises 11 residues. V was shortened by 2 bases and J by 5 bases, with 4 bases between the two germline ends. CDR3 bases: TGCGCCAGCAGCTTAGTGGAGACCCAGTACTTC. It codes for CASSLVETQYF.

This clonotype was recorded many times. The chain recombines TRBV5-4 with TRBJ1-1; perhaps TRBD1 as D (6 bases). Germline assignment: CDR1 SGHNT and CDR2 YYREEE (reference sequence). Trimming took 3 bases from V and 0 from J, leaving 9 bases between them. The CDR3 has 14 residues. The CDR3 reads CASSSGVMNTEAFF. CDR3 nucleotide sequence: TGTGCCAGCAGCTCAGGGGTCATGAACACTGAAGCTTTCTTT.